The present entry profiles one T cell receptor beta chain with its context. No antigen is known for it. The data were produced by immunoSEQ multiplex PCR, yet TCRdb's version contains in-frame clones alone and is incomplete. The sample carries 13,000 to 15,000 clones, 74% recorded once. The data derive from a study of graft-versus-host responses after intestinal transplantation. As for the study in general: Once they had received anti-thymocyte globulin induction, all recipients took tacrolimus and steroids for around 3 years. Study-wide results and caveats: Maximum circulating GvH clone levels tracked with early post-transplant HvG decreases. Recipient marrow held GvH clones, some first seen in ileum or blood. Individuals who had graft-donor T cell macrochimerism had allografts that showed high graft-versus-host to host-versus-graft clonal ratios.

V dropped 1 base and J dropped 6 bases, with 19 bases sitting between them. The CDR3 loop spans 16 amino acids. Germline values: CDR1 SGHVS, CDR2 FNYEAQ. Lymphocytes (intraepithelial and lamina propria) were released by processing the graft tissue. This specimen was ileum tissue, taken 16 days after intestinal transplant. The source is a human patient who received an intestinal transplant, so some T cells may come from the graft donor. The chain recombines TRBV7-6 with TRBJ2-7, with D perhaps matching TRBD2 (6 bases). CDR3 DNA sequence: TGTGCCAGCAGCTTAGTGGGGGGTAGTGACCCCCTCGAGCAGTACTTC. Amino acids: CASSLVGGSDPLEQYF.